This T cell receptor (beta chain) was captured by sequencing in a study of identical twins. Study results and caveats: Conclusions came from cross-sectional statistical analysis, not from following the same donors. Sequences that were beta out-of-frame showed weaker excess twin sharing.

The V end lost 4 bases, the J end lost 3 bases, and 12 bases lay between the germline ends. Germline lookup yields CDR1 SGHDN and CDR2 FVKESK. This CDR3 contains 14 residues. Remarks on this clonotype: What it recognizes is unknown.

A universal primer site was added by template switching, and unique molecular identifiers were carried by the cDNA. TCRdb recomputed calls from the 5' RACE reads with MiXCR, one row per CDR3 protein. The sample lists under 350,000 distinct CDR3 sequences, roughly 10% occurring once. These data were likewise used in another study, on yellow fever vaccine responses in identical twins.

The TCR was taken from a woman under 30 in good health. The material sequenced was CD8+ T cells sorted from blood. The rearrangement joins TRBV14 to TRBJ1-1; possibly TRBD1 for D (5 bases). The DNA of the CDR3 is TGTGCCAGCAGCCGGGTGACAGCTTACACTGAAGCTTTCTTT. Encoded protein: CASSRVTAYTEAFF.